These T cell receptor beta chains were read from a single sample in a study of T cell repertoires in cytomegalovirus infection. Their antigen targets remain unknown. TCRdb reanalysed the reads using MiXCR and keeps one entry per CDR3 protein. Of approximately 910,000 distinct CDR3 sequences listed, approximately 32% are singletons. Specimen: cultured CD8+ T cells from PBMCs, collected from culture after CMV antigen stimulation. These TCRs come from a human donor in good health (CMV status not recorded). Some clones in this sample may be carry-over from other donors' samples. Each CDR3 is given with its conserved first and last residue. Fields, in order: CDR3 DNA, CDR3 protein, V gene, clone size, D gene, J gene, CDR3 length. A D gene is named only where the DNA matches it firmly. Expanded clones get a size class; other rows say once, few or many, or leave the size out.

DNA: TGTGCTAGCCAGGGGGCGGGATTTTACGCTGAAGCTTTCTTT; CDR3: CASQGAGFYAEAFF; V: TRBV12-5; size: NA; D: TRBD1; J: TRBJ1-1; length: 14
DNA: TGTGCCAGCAGTTACCGCCCTATTAGCGGGGGTAAACGACAGCAGTACTTC; CDR3: CASSYRPISGGKRQQYF; V: TRBV6-8; size: NA; D: TRBD2; J: TRBJ2-7; length: 17
DNA: TGTGCCATCAAGCTCGAGGACAGTACCTACGAGCAGTACTTC; CDR3: CAIKLEDSTYEQYF; V: TRBV10-3; size: NA; D: NA; J: TRBJ2-7; length: 14
DNA: TGTGCCAGCAGCCGGACAGGGGCAAACACAGATACGCAGTATTTT; CDR3: CASSRTGANTDTQYF; V: TRBV12-3/TRBV12-4; size: few; D: TRBD1; J: TRBJ2-3; length: 15
DNA: TGTGCCAGCAGTACCGGGACCGGTCCTTCCTTC; CDR3: CASSTGTGPSF; V: TRBV28; size: many; D: NA; J: TRBJ2-5; length: 11
DNA: TGTGCCAGTAGTATTGGTCTAGCGGGTGGTGAGCAGTTCTTC; CDR3: CASSIGLAGGEQFF; V: TRBV19; size: NA; D: TRBD2; J: TRBJ2-1; length: 14
DNA: TGTGCCAGCAGCCCGCTCCAGGGGAGCAAAAACATTCAGTACTTC; CDR3: CASSPLQGSKNIQYF; V: TRBV7-9; size: NA; D: NA; J: TRBJ2-4; length: 15
DNA: TGCGCCAGCAGCGTAACAGGGGGCCCCAACCGGCCCCAGCATTTT; CDR3: CASSVTGGPNRPQHF; V: TRBV5-1; size: few; D: TRBD1; J: TRBJ1-5; length: 15
DNA: TGCAGTGCTATGGGACTCCATGGGGACCTGAACACCGGGGAGCTGTTTTTT; CDR3: CSAMGLHGDLNTGELFF; V: TRBV20-1; size: NA; D: NA; J: TRBJ2-2; length: 17
DNA: TGTGCCAGCAGCTTGGCCTGGGAAACCCAACTGAACACTGAAGCTTTCTTT; CDR3: CASSLAWETQLNTEAFF; V: TRBV5-4; size: few; D: NA; J: TRBJ1-1; length: 17
DNA: TGTGCTAGCAGCCCGTGGGGACAGATGAACACTGAAGCTTTCTTT; CDR3: CASSPWGQMNTEAFF; V: TRBV7-7; size: NA; D: TRBD1; J: TRBJ1-1; length: 15
DNA: TGTGCCAGCATCACAACAGGGAGGGCAGAAGCTTTCTTT; CDR3: CASITTGRAEAFF; V: TRBV2; size: NA; D: NA; J: TRBJ1-1; length: 13
DNA: TGTGCCAGCAGTACCTTTCGCAGGGGCACTGGAAACACCATATATTTT; CDR3: CASSTFRRGTGNTIYF; V: TRBV27; size: few; D: NA; J: TRBJ1-3; length: 16
DNA: TGTAGCGTCGCGGGACAGGGGTACGAGCAGTACTTC; CDR3: CSVAGQGYEQYF; V: TRBV29-1; size: NA; D: TRBD1; J: TRBJ2-7; length: 12
DNA: TGTGCCAGCAGCCCCCGCGGAAGTATTTATAATTCACCCCTCCACTTT; CDR3: CASSPRGSIYNSPLHF; V: TRBV7-2; size: many; D: NA; J: TRBJ1-6; length: 16
DNA: TGTGCCAGCAGCGTAGCAAGGTCCTTCTATGGCTACACCTTC; CDR3: CASSVARSFYGYTF; V: TRBV9; size: few; D: NA; J: TRBJ1-2; length: 14
DNA: TGTGCCAGCAGCTCACCCGGGACAGGGGCCTACGAGCAGTACTTC; CDR3: CASSSPGTGAYEQYF; V: TRBV7-9; size: few; D: TRBD1; J: TRBJ2-7; length: 15
DNA: TGCGCCAGCAGCTTGACAGGGTTCAATTCACCCCTCCACTTT; CDR3: CASSLTGFNSPLHF; V: TRBV5-1; size: many; D: NA; J: TRBJ1-6; length: 14
DNA: TGTGCCAGCCGAGCGGGGGGGGAAAAACTGTTTTTT; CDR3: CASRAGGEKLFF; V: TRBV5-6; size: NA; D: NA; J: TRBJ1-4; length: 12
DNA: TGTGCCAGCAGCCACCGAGAAAAGACCTACGAGCAGTACTTC; CDR3: CASSHREKTYEQYF; V: TRBV14; size: few; D: NA; J: TRBJ2-7; length: 14
DNA: TGCGCCAGCAGCCCCCGGGACATTGAACAGGACACTGAAGCTTTCTTT; CDR3: CASSPRDIEQDTEAFF; V: TRBV5-1; size: NA; D: NA; J: TRBJ1-1; length: 16
DNA: TGTGCCAGCAGCTTAAGCGATTGGGGGAATCCTACGAACACTGAAGCTTTCTTT; CDR3: CASSLSDWGNPTNTEAFF; V: TRBV7-2; size: few; D: NA; J: TRBJ1-1; length: 18
DNA: TGTGCCAGCAGCCAAGAGCCAGGGCTGGATGTCACCTTC; CDR3: CASSQEPGLDVTF; V: TRBV14; size: once; D: NA; J: TRBJ1-2; length: 13
DNA: TGTGCCAGCAGCGGCAGCCCCTACGAGCAGTACTTC; CDR3: CASSGSPYEQYF; V: TRBV7-9; size: many; D: NA; J: TRBJ2-7; length: 12
DNA: TGTGCCAGTCAGGGGTACCGACAATTGGCTGAGGAGTTCTTC; CDR3: CASQGYRQLAEEFF; V: TRBV2; size: few; D: NA; J: TRBJ2-1; length: 14
DNA: TGTGCCAGCAGTTTAGGCCTCCACAAGGGAGAGACCCAGTACTTC; CDR3: CASSLGLHKGETQYF; V: TRBV27; size: NA; D: NA; J: TRBJ2-5; length: 15
DNA: TGTGCCAGCTGGGGGGGGGTGGATACGCAGTATTTT; CDR3: CASWGGVDTQYF; V: TRBV7-9; size: NA; D: TRBD2; J: TRBJ2-3; length: 12
DNA: TGTGCCAGCAGTGCCCGACTAGCCTACTCCTACAATGAGCAGTTCTTC; CDR3: CASSARLAYSYNEQFF; V: TRBV27; size: NA; D: TRBD2; J: TRBJ2-1; length: 16
DNA: TGTGCCAGCAGTGAATACAGGGGATATGGCTACACCTTC; CDR3: CASSEYRGYGYTF; V: TRBV2; size: NA; D: TRBD1; J: TRBJ1-2; length: 13
DNA: TGTGCCGTACTAGCGGGGGAGTACAATGAGCAGTTCTTC; CDR3: CAVLAGEYNEQFF; V: TRBV10-3; size: once; D: TRBD2; J: TRBJ2-1; length: 13
DNA: TGTGCCAGCAGGGACAGGGCGCTAGTCTATGGCTACACCTTC; CDR3: CASRDRALVYGYTF; V: TRBV6-6; size: NA; D: TRBD1; J: TRBJ1-2; length: 14
DNA: TGTGCTAGTGGTTTCACCGCAGGGGGCCGGGCCTACGAGCAGTACTTC; CDR3: CASGFTAGGRAYEQYF; V: TRBV12-5; size: NA; D: TRBD1; J: TRBJ2-7; length: 16
DNA: TGTGCCAGCAGCGTAGGAGGAGGGGTCTCTGGAAACACCATATATTTT; CDR3: CASSVGGGVSGNTIYF; V: TRBV7-6; size: few; D: NA; J: TRBJ1-3; length: 16
DNA: TGTGCCAGCAGCCCTTTAGGGGGTTTTGCCTACAATGAGCAGTTCTTC; CDR3: CASSPLGGFAYNEQFF; V: TRBV27; size: few; D: NA; J: TRBJ2-1; length: 16
DNA: TGTGTCAGCAGTCAGCGGGGATCGGATCAGCCCCAGCATTTT; CDR3: CVSSQRGSDQPQHF; V: TRBV12-3/TRBV12-4; size: NA; D: NA; J: TRBJ1-5; length: 14
DNA: TGTGCCACTTCACCCTTCTCCTACGAGCAGTACTTC; CDR3: CATSPFSYEQYF; V: TRBV6-1; size: NA; D: NA; J: TRBJ2-7; length: 12
DNA: TGCGCCAGCAGCCAAGAAAGGGGGCCTGGGGCCAACGTCCTGACTTTC; CDR3: CASSQERGPGANVLTF; V: TRBV4-1; size: NA; D: TRBD1; J: TRBJ2-6; length: 16
DNA: TGTGCCAGCAGTTTAATTAGCGGGGGGCAGGGTGAGCAGTTCTTC; CDR3: CASSLISGGQGEQFF; V: TRBV12-3/TRBV12-4; size: few; D: TRBD2; J: TRBJ2-1; length: 15
DNA: TGCGCCAGCAGCCCCTGGGAAGGGGTCTCTGAAGCTTTCTTT; CDR3: CASSPWEGVSEAFF; V: TRBV4-1; size: once; D: NA; J: TRBJ1-1; length: 14
DNA: TGCAGTGCTAGCCTGACAGGGGGCCCCTCTTGGTACCAAGAGACCCAGTACTTC; CDR3: CSASLTGGPSWYQETQYF; V: TRBV20-1; size: many; D: TRBD1; J: TRBJ2-5; length: 18
DNA: TGCGCCAGCAGCCCCGACCCTCTAAATTCCGCTTTCTTT; CDR3: CASSPDPLNSAFF; V: TRBV5-1; size: few; D: NA; J: TRBJ1-1; length: 13
DNA: TGTGCCAGCAGCCAGAGTTGGAACACCGGGGAGCTGTTTTTT; CDR3: CASSQSWNTGELFF; V: TRBV25-1; size: NA; D: NA; J: TRBJ2-2; length: 14
DNA: TGTGCCAGCAGTTGGGAAGGGAAGACTGAAGCTTTCTTT; CDR3: CASSWEGKTEAFF; V: TRBV27; size: NA; D: NA; J: TRBJ1-1; length: 13
DNA: TGTGCCATTGGGGGGGGCCTTCCCCGATACAATGAGCAGTTCTTC; CDR3: CAIGGGLPRYNEQFF; V: TRBV6-2/TRBV6-3; size: few; D: NA; J: TRBJ2-1; length: 15
DNA: TGTGCCAGTGGGGCGACAGTTTCTAACTATGGCTACACCTTC; CDR3: CASGATVSNYGYTF; V: TRBV19; size: many; D: NA; J: TRBJ1-2; length: 14
DNA: TGTGCCAGCAGCTTCGGGACAGCCCCCTACAATGAGCAGTTCTTC; CDR3: CASSFGTAPYNEQFF; V: TRBV7-2; size: many; D: TRBD1; J: TRBJ2-1; length: 15
DNA: TGTGCCAGCGGGGAGACAGACCTAAAAGAAGCTTTCTTT; CDR3: CASGETDLKEAFF; V: TRBV27; size: NA; D: NA; J: TRBJ1-1; length: 13
DNA: TGTGCCAGCAGCGCATCGGGGGTCGGCTCCTACGAGCAGTACTTC; CDR3: CASSASGVGSYEQYF; V: TRBV7-9; size: NA; D: NA; J: TRBJ2-7; length: 15
DNA: TGTGCCAGCAGCAAGGGCGAGACCTACGAGCAGTACTTC; CDR3: CASSKGETYEQYF; V: TRBV11-3; size: NA; D: NA; J: TRBJ2-7; length: 13
DNA: TGTGCCAGCAAAGGCGGGGGGGCTTCCTACGAGCAGTACTTC; CDR3: CASKGGGASYEQYF; V: TRBV6-2/TRBV6-3; size: few; D: TRBD2; J: TRBJ2-7; length: 14
DNA: TGTGTCAGCAGCTTAGCGGAAGGAGATACCACTGAAGCTTTCTTT; CDR3: CVSSLAEGDTTEAFF; V: TRBV7-6; size: NA; D: NA; J: TRBJ1-1; length: 15
DNA: TGTGCCAGCAGCCGAGAGTTTAACACTGAAGCTTTCTTT; CDR3: CASSREFNTEAFF; V: TRBV7-9; size: few; D: NA; J: TRBJ1-1; length: 13
DNA: TGTGCCAGCTCACCGGGACGGGGGTCTAGCACAGATACGCAGTATTTT; CDR3: CASSPGRGSSTDTQYF; V: TRBV18; size: NA; D: NA; J: TRBJ2-3; length: 16